These 23 T cell receptor beta chains were all obtained from the same sample, sequenced in a study of blood T cell repertoires in COVID-19. Repertoires were generated with immunoSEQ multiplex PCR, while TCRdb's copy carries only in-frame clones and drops some. The sample has hundreds of thousands of clones, about nine tenths seen once. Material: peripheral blood. These TCRs come from a woman in her 30s who had recovered from COVID-19.

V is TRBV19 and J is TRBJ1-5; TRBD1 agrees at 7 bases. The CDR3 consists of 17 residues. V gave up 5 bases and J gave up 1 base; unmatched junction bases: 11. Germline assignment: CDR1 LNHDA and CDR2 SQIVND (reference sequence). CDR3 in DNA: TGTGCCAGTAGTTTGAGACAGGGACGTATGAGCAATCAGCCCCAGCATTTT. It encodes CASSLRQGRMSNQPQHF. Full variable domain (rest looked up from reference TRBV19 and TRBJ1-5): DGGITQSPKYLFRKEGQNVTLSCEQNLNHDAMYWYRQDPGQGLRLIYYSQIVNDFQKGDIAEGYSVSREKKESFPLTVTSAQKNPTAFYLCASSLRQGRMSNQPQHFGDGTRLSIL.

This clone was seen more than once but under ten times. This chain links TRBV3-1 (or the pseudogene TRBV3-2) with TRBJ2-1, with D perhaps TRBD1 (5 bases). The CDR3 extends over 13 amino acids. The V end lost 2 bases, the J end lost 7 bases, and 9 bases lay between the germline ends. Germline-derived CDR1 and CDR2 are LGHDT and YNNKEL (reference sequence). The CDR3 spells CASSQRQGNEQFF. DNA of the CDR3: TGTGCCAGCAGCCAACGCCAGGGTAATGAGCAGTTCTTC.

The gene calls are TRBV15 and TRBJ2-7; 9 nucleotides line up with TRBD1. The V segment lost 1 base and the J segment 4 bases; nucleotides outside the gene matches: 2. Germline V gene lookup returns CDR1 LNHNV and CDR2 YYDKDF (reference sequence). The CDR3 runs 14 residues. The CDR3 protein is CATSRAGQGYEQYF. The CDR3 DNA follows: TGTGCCACCAGCAGAGCGGGACAGGGTTACGAGCAGTACTTC.

The chain recombines TRBV5-6 with TRBJ2-1, with 7 nucleotides matching TRBD1. Germline CDR1 is SGHDT and CDR2 is YYEEEE. The V segment lost 6 bases and the J segment 4 bases; nucleotides outside the gene matches: 10. This CDR3 region has 15 residues. The CDR3 reads CASNPVGTAYNEQFF. CDR3 sequence (DNA): TGTGCCAGCAACCCGGTCGGGACAGCTTACAATGAGCAGTTCTTC.

This clone was seen ten or more times. CDR3 loop: CASTGGLNYEQYF. The CDR3 DNA reads as TGTGCCAGCACCGGGGGACTGAACTACGAGCAGTACTTC. The V call is TRBV28, the J call TRBJ2-7, with a possible D match to TRBD2 (6 bases). CDR3 length: 13 amino acids. The V end lost 7 bases, the J end lost 3 bases, and 13 bases lay between the germline ends. Germline V gene data show CDR1 as MDHEN and CDR2 as SYDVKM.

This clone was picked up a small number of times. This chain connects TRBV9 to TRBJ1-5; 8 bases are shared with TRBD1. V lost 5 bases to trimming and J lost 5 bases; unmatched junction nucleotides: 9. Germline values: CDR1 SGDLS, CDR2 YYNGEE. The CDR3 sequence is 15 residues long. The CDR3 sequence is CASSREQGADQPQHF. CDR3 nucleotide sequence: TGTGCCAGCAGTCGCGAGCAGGGGGCTGATCAGCCCCAGCATTTT.

This chain links TRBV30 with TRBJ1-6; D unclear. CDR3 length equals 12 residues. Trimming cost V 2 bases and J 7 bases, with 6 bases left between them. Germline V gives CDR1 GTSNPN, CDR2 SVGIG (reference sequence). CDR3 sequence: CAWSWQNSPLHF. The CDR3 DNA follows: TGTGCCTGGAGTTGGCAGAATTCACCCCTCCACTTT.

The CDR3 region has the DNA TGTGCCAGCTCACCGCCATTAGACAGGAACTATGGCTACACCTTC. Encoded protein: CASSPPLDRNYGYTF. This chain uses TRBV18 with TRBJ1-2; tentatively, D is TRBD1 (6 bases). CDR3 length equals 15 residues. V lost 3 bases, J lost 2 bases, and 13 bases lay in between. Germline-derived CDR1 and CDR2 are KGHSH and LQKENI.

This rearrangement joins TRBV11-3 to TRBJ2-7; 8 nucleotides align to TRBD1. J gave up 3 bases and V 5 bases, and 9 bases lay outside the gene matches. The germline gives CDR1 SGHNT, CDR2 YENEEA. The CDR3 is made up of 15 amino acids. The chain's CDR3 is CASSQRQGMIYEQYF. Here the CDR3 DNA reads TGTGCCAGCAGCCAGAGACAGGGGATGATCTACGAGCAGTACTTC.

The chain uses TRBV10-2 and TRBJ2-7, with 8 bases aligning to TRBD1. With V trimmed by 6 bases and J by 1 base, 5 bases remained unmatched. This CDR3 has 14 residues. Germline V lookup: CDR1 WSHSY, CDR2 SAAADI. CDR3 coding DNA: TGCGCCAGCAGAGGACAGGGTTTATCCTACGAGCAGTACTTC. Encoded protein: CASRGQGLSYEQYF.

J is TRBJ2-2 and V is TRBV28, with D tentatively TRBD2 (6 bases). V lost 8 bases and J lost 2, with 12 bases in between. The CDR3 consists of 14 residues. Germline V gene data show CDR1 as MDHEN and CDR2 as SYDVKM. This chain's CDR3 is CASRRAGNTGELFF. In DNA, the CDR3 is TGTGCCAGCCGAAGGGCGGGAAACACCGGGGAGCTGTTTTTT.

This clone was found once. The chain has TRBV9 and TRBJ1-2, with 8 bases fitting TRBD1. The CDR3 length is 15 residues. Germline CDR1 SGDLS, CDR2 YYNGEE. V was clipped by 3 bases and J by 4 bases; unmatched bases: 8. The CDR3 spells CASSARDRPIYGYTF. In DNA form, the CDR3 reads TGTGCCAGCAGCGCCCGGGACAGGCCTATCTATGGCTACACCTTC. Full variable domain (rest looked up from reference TRBV9 and TRBJ1-2): DSGVTQTPKHLITATGQRVTLRCSPRSGDLSVYWYQQSLDQGLQFLIQYYNGEERAKGNILERFSAQQFPDLHSELNLSSLELGDSALYFCASSARDRPIYGYTFGSGTRLTVV.

The chain uses TRBV12-3 or TRBV12-4 and TRBJ2-7; no definite D call. This CDR3 comprises 12 residues. The V end lost 6 bases, the J end lost 6 bases, and 12 bases lay between the germline ends. CDR3 nucleotide sequence: TGTGCCAGCAGCTCCCTAACAGCCGAGCAGTACTTC. The encoded protein is CASSSLTAEQYF.

The chain couples TRBV19 to TRBJ1-1, with 9 nucleotides matching TRBD1. The CDR3 length is 13 residues. Trimming removed 6 bases from V and 3 bases from J; junction bases left unmatched: 2. Germline V lookup: CDR1 LNHDA, CDR2 SQIVND (reference sequence). The CDR3 DNA reads TGTGCCAGTAGACAGGGGGCTTACACTGAAGCTTTCTTT. It yields the protein CASRQGAYTEAFF. Based on the CDR3 plus reference TRBV19 and TRBJ1-1, the full variable domain is DGGITQSPKYLFRKEGQNVTLSCEQNLNHDAMYWYRQDPGQGLRLIYYSQIVNDFQKGDIAEGYSVSREKKESFPLTVTSAQKNPTAFYLCASRQGAYTEAFFGQGTRLTVV.

The chain links TRBV5-1 to TRBJ2-1, with TRBD1 matching over 8 bases. The CDR3 is 16 amino acids. The germline CDR1 and CDR2 sequences are SGHRS and YFSETQ. V lost 4 bases and J lost 9; bases outside the gene matches: 15. The CDR3 region is CASSGRGGQGLGEQFF. Here the CDR3 DNA reads TGCGCCAGCAGCGGGCGGGGTGGACAGGGTCTCGGTGAGCAGTTCTTC.

This clone was observed a handful of times. The rearrangement uses TRBV7-7 and TRBJ2-1; D unresolved. Germline V gene lookup returns CDR1 SSHAT and CDR2 FNYEAQ (reference sequence). The CDR3 is 13 residues long. Trimming took 5 bases from V and 4 from J, leaving 9 bases between them. This chain's CDR3 is CASSRGLYNEQFF. The CDR3 nucleotides are TGTGCCAGCAGCCGCGGATTGTACAATGAGCAGTTCTTC.

This chain links TRBV28 with TRBJ2-1; possibly TRBD2 for D (5 bases). This CDR3 contains 12 residues. Germline CDR1 is MDHEN and CDR2 is SYDVKM. Trimming cost V 1 base and J 10 bases, with 8 bases left between them. The CDR3 region is CASSLSGMEQFF. The CDR3 DNA sequence: TGTGCCAGCAGTTTATCCGGGATGGAGCAGTTCTTC.

The gene calls are TRBV6-5 and TRBJ1-2, with TRBD1 matching over 8 bases. After removal of 4 bases from V and 5 bases from J, the junction contained 9 bases not matched to a gene. This CDR3 has 15 amino acids. Germline CDR1 MNHEY, CDR2 SVGAGI. The CDR3 nucleotides read TGTGCCAGCAGTTTACAGGGGGGGTTGGGGTATGGCTACACCTTC. This codes for CASSLQGGLGYGYTF.

The chain has TRBV29-1 and TRBJ2-3; 9 bases are a match to TRBD2. With 6 bases clipped from V and 0 bases from J, the junction kept 13 bases outside the gene matches. This CDR3 has 17 amino acids. Germline V gives CDR1 SQVTM, CDR2 ANQGSEA. In nucleotides, the CDR3 is TGCAGCGTCAAGCGGAGCGGGGGGCCTTCTAGCACAGATACGCAGTATTTT. Translated: CSVKRSGGPSSTDTQYF.

The rearrangement joins TRBV9 to TRBJ2-1; the match to TRBD2 covers 9 bases. Germline CDR1 SGDLS, CDR2 YYNGEE. The V gene end was trimmed by 2 bases and the J gene end by 8 bases; junction bases not matched to a gene: 14. The CDR3 totals 17 residues. CDR3 nucleotide sequence: TGTGCCAGCAGCGTGGGCGGGACTAGCCAGTATATCGATGAGCAGTTCTTC. This gives the protein CASSVGGTSQYIDEQFF.

This chain uses TRBV7-6 with TRBJ2-2; 9 positions match TRBD1. This CDR3 comprises 17 residues. V gave up 5 bases and J gave up 4 bases; unmatched junction bases: 11. Per the germline V gene, CDR1 is SGHVS and CDR2 is FNYEAQ. The CDR3 DNA reads as TGTGCCAGCAGCCTACCTCCGGGACAGGGATCCACCGGGGAGCTGTTTTTT. Translation gives CASSLPPGQGSTGELFF.

The chain links TRBV4-3 to TRBJ1-2, with a possible D match to TRBD1 (5 bases). The length of the CDR3 is 17 residues. The V and J ends lost 1 base and 0 bases respectively, with 15 bases between them. Germline V CDR1 and CDR2: LGHNA, YSLEER. The CDR3 protein is CASSQGQTESSNYGYTF. The CDR3 nucleotides read TGCGCCAGCAGCCAAGGACAGACCGAATCATCTAACTATGGCTACACCTTC.

J is TRBJ1-1 and V is TRBV7-8, with D perhaps TRBD1 (5 bases). Trimming stripped 0 bases from V and 5 bases from J, with 13 bases between. CDR3 length: 15 residues. Looked up from germline, CDR1 is SGHVS and CDR2 is FQNEAQ. This CDR3 reads CASSLALQGETEAFF. The DNA for the CDR3 is TGTGCCAGCAGCTTAGCTCTGCAGGGCGAAACTGAAGCTTTCTTT. Based on the CDR3 plus reference TRBV7-8 and TRBJ1-1, the full variable domain is GAGVSQSPRYKVAKRGQDVALRCDPISGHVSLFWYQQALGQGPEFLTYFQNEAQLDKSGLPSDRFFAERPEGSVSTLKIQRTQQEDSAVYLCASSLALQGETEAFFGQGTRLTVV.